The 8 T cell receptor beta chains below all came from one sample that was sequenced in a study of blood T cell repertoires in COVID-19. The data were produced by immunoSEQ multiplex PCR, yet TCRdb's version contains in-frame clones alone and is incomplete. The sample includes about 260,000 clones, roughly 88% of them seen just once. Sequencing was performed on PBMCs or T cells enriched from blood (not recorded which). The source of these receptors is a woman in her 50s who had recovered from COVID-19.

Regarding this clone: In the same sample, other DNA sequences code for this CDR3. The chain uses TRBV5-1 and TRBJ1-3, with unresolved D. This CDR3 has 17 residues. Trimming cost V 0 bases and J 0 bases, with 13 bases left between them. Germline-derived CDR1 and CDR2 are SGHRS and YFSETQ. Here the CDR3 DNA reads TGCGCCAGCAGCTTGGCCGGAAGCGGGAGCTCTGGAAACACCATATATTTT. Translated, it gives CASSLAGSGSSGNTIYF.

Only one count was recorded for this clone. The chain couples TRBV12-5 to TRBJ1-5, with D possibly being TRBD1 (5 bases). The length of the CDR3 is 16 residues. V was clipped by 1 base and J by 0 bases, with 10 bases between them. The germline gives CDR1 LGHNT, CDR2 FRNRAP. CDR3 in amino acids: CASGLGRGGSNQPQHF. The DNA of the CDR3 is TGTGCTAGTGGTTTGGGCCGGGGGGGTAGCAATCAGCCCCAGCATTTT. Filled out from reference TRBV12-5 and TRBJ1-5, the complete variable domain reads DARVTQTPRHKVTEMGQEVTMRCQPILGHNTVFWYRQTMMQGLELLAYFRNRAPLDDSGMPKDRFSAEMPDATLATLKIQPSEPRDSAVYFCASGLGRGGSNQPQHFGDGTRLSIL.

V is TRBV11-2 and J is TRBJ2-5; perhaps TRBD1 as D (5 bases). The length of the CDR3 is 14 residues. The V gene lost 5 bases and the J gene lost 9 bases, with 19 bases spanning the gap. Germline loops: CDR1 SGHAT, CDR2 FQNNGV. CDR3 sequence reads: CASSRQTPAAAQYF. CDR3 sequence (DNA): TGTGCCAGCAGCCGACAGACACCCGCCGCGGCCCAGTACTTC.

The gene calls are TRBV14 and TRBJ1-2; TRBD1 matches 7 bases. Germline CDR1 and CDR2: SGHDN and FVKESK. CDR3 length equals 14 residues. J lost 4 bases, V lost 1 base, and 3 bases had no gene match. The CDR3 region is CASSQAGQVYGYTF. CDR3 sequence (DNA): TGTGCCAGCAGCCAAGCTGGACAGGTCTATGGCTACACCTTC.

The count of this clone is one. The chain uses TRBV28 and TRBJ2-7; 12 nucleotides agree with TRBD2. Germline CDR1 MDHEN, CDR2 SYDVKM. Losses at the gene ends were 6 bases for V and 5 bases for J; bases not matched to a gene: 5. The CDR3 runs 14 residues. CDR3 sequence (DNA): TGTGCCAGCAGACAACTAGCGGGAGGTAACGAGCAGTACTTC. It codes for CASRQLAGGNEQYF.

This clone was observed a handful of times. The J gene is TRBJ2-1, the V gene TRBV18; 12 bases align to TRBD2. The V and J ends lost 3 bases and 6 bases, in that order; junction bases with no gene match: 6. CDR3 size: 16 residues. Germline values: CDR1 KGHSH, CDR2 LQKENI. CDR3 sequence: CASSPPGLAGSNEQFF. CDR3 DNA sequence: TGTGCCAGCTCACCCCCGGGACTAGCGGGTAGCAATGAGCAGTTCTTC. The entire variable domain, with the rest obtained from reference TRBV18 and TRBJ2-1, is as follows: NAGVMQNPRHLVRRRGQEARLRCSPMKGHSHVYWYRQLPEEGLKFMVYLQKENIIDESGMPKERFSAEFPKEGPSILRIQQVVRGDSAAYFCASSPPGLAGSNEQFFGPGTRLTVL.

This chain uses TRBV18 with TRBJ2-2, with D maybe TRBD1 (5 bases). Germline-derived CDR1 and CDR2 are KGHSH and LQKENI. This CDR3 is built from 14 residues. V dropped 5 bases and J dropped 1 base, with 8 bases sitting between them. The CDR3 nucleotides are TGTGCCAGCTCATCGACAGTGAACACCGGGGAGCTGTTTTTT. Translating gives CASSSTVNTGELFF. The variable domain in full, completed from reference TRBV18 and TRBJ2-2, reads NAGVMQNPRHLVRRRGQEARLRCSPMKGHSHVYWYRQLPEEGLKFMVYLQKENIIDESGMPKERFSAEFPKEGPSILRIQQVVRGDSAAYFCASSSTVNTGELFFGEGSRLTVL.

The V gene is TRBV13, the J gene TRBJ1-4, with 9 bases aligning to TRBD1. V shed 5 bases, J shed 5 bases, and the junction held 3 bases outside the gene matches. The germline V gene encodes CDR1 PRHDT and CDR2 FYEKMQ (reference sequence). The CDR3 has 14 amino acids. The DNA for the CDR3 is TGTGCCAGCAGCACCGGGACAGGGAATGAAAAACTGTTTTTT. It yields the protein CASSTGTGNEKLFF.